A selection of T cell receptor beta chains follows, all from one sample in a study of beta chain features in type 1 diabetes. The assay was immunoSEQ multiplex PCR, and TCRdb's table has in-frame clones only and misses some. The sample comprises about 270,000 clones, roughly 14% of which are singletons, and roughly 0.028% rests with the top ten. The sequenced sample was naive CD4+ T cells from blood. These receptor sequences come from a woman aged 35 to 49 in good health. Both conserved end residues are part of each CDR3. A D gene is named only where the DNA matches it firmly. Clone size is not always given. Where it is, it says once, few, many or a class for expanded clones.

clone size: many; D gene: -; V gene: TRBV23-1; J gene: TRBJ1-5; CDR3 DNA: TGCGCCAGCAGTCAATCGGGTTGCCCAATGGCCCCAGGGCATTTT; CDR3 protein: CASSQSGCPMAPGHF
clone size: few; D gene: TRBD1; V gene: TRBV7-2; J gene: TRBJ1-2; CDR3 DNA: TGTGCCAGCAGCTTATATTTGCGACAGGGGAGGGATGGCTACACCTTC; CDR3 protein: CASSLYLRQGRDGYTF
clone size: few; D gene: TRBD1; V gene: TRBV7-9; J gene: TRBJ1-2; CDR3 DNA: TGTGCCAGCAGCTCCATAGCGGACAGGGTGGGCTATGGCTACACCTTC; CDR3 protein: CASSSIADRVGYGYTF
clone size: -; D gene: TRBD2; V gene: TRBV2; J gene: TRBJ2-3; CDR3 DNA: TGTGCCAGCAGTGTAAGGTCTAGCGGGGGTCGAGATACGCAGTATTTT; CDR3 protein: CASSVRSSGGRDTQYF
clone size: few; D gene: -; V gene: TRBV15; J gene: TRBJ1-5; CDR3 DNA: TGTGCCACCAGCAGAGATGGGTTCGTGGGGGAGGATGCTCGGGCCCAGCATTTT; CDR3 protein: CATSRDGFVGEDARAQHF
clone size: -; D gene: TRBD2; V gene: TRBV9; J gene: TRBJ2-7; CDR3 DNA: TGTGCCAGCAGCGTAGCTAGCGGGGAAGCCTACGAGCAGTACTTC; CDR3 protein: CASSVASGEAYEQYF
clone size: -; D gene: TRBD2; V gene: TRBV25-1; J gene: TRBJ2-3; CDR3 DNA: TGTGCCAGCAGTGAAGCGGGGGGCCTCACAGATACGCAGTATTTT; CDR3 protein: CASSEAGGLTDTQYF
clone size: few; D gene: TRBD2; V gene: TRBV2; J gene: TRBJ2-3; CDR3 DNA: TGTGCCAGCAGTCCCGATACCATAGCGGGGGGGACAGATACGCAGTATTTT; CDR3 protein: CASSPDTIAGGTDTQYF
clone size: -; D gene: TRBD2; V gene: TRBV9; J gene: TRBJ2-2; CDR3 DNA: TGTGCCAGCAGCCCGGGGACTAGCGGGGTTGGGGAGCTGTTTTTT; CDR3 protein: CASSPGTSGVGELFF
clone size: -; D gene: TRBD2; V gene: TRBV29-1; J gene: TRBJ2-4; CDR3 DNA: TGCAGCGCCCGGGAGGGGGGGGGCGGCAAAAACATTCAGTACTTC; CDR3 protein: CSAREGGGGKNIQYF
clone size: -; D gene: -; V gene: TRBV18; J gene: TRBJ2-3; CDR3 DNA: TGTGCCAGCTCACCCAAAGCCGTGACAGTAGGGGCAGATACGCAGTATTTT; CDR3 protein: CASSPKAVTVGADTQYF
clone size: -; D gene: TRBD1; V gene: TRBV5-1; J gene: TRBJ1-1; CDR3 DNA: TGCGCCAGCAGCTTAGAGGACAGGGACACTGAAGCTTTCTTT; CDR3 protein: CASSLEDRDTEAFF
clone size: few; D gene: TRBD1; V gene: TRBV7-2; J gene: TRBJ1-1; CDR3 DNA: TGTGCCAGCCAACCGGGGGGCCTGGACAGGGCCACTGAAGCTTTCTTT; CDR3 protein: CASQPGGLDRATEAFF
clone size: -; D gene: TRBD2; V gene: TRBV5-1; J gene: TRBJ2-1; CDR3 DNA: TGCGCCAGCAGGATACTGGGACTAGCGGGGGGTGATGAGCAGTTCTTC; CDR3 protein: CASRILGLAGGDEQFF
clone size: -; D gene: -; V gene: TRBV18; J gene: TRBJ2-5; CDR3 DNA: TGTGCCAGCTCACCACTGACAGCAGACCAAGAGACCCAGTACTTC; CDR3 protein: CASSPLTADQETQYF
clone size: -; D gene: -; V gene: TRBV7-6; J gene: TRBJ1-2; CDR3 DNA: TGTGCCAGCAGCCGCAACTCGGTCCCGGTCTATGGCTACACCTTC; CDR3 protein: CASSRNSVPVYGYTF
clone size: few; D gene: TRBD1; V gene: TRBV7-2; J gene: TRBJ2-1; CDR3 DNA: TGTGCCAGCAGCTCTCAGGGGGCGAGGGATGAGCAGTTCTTC; CDR3 protein: CASSSQGARDEQFF
clone size: -; D gene: TRBD2; V gene: TRBV7-2; J gene: TRBJ2-5; CDR3 DNA: TGTGCCAGCAGCTCCACTCTAGCGGGGGGAGGAGAGACCCAGTACTTC; CDR3 protein: CASSSTLAGGGETQYF
clone size: few; D gene: TRBD1; V gene: TRBV5-1; J gene: TRBJ1-4; CDR3 DNA: TGCGCCAGCAGCGCTGGGACAGTTGCAACTAATGAAAAACTGTTTTTT; CDR3 protein: CASSAGTVATNEKLFF
clone size: few; D gene: TRBD1; V gene: TRBV7-2; J gene: TRBJ1-2; CDR3 DNA: TGTGCCAGCAGCTCGCCTTGGGACAGGGCTCACGGCTACACCTTC; CDR3 protein: CASSSPWDRAHGYTF
clone size: -; D gene: TRBD2; V gene: TRBV11-2; J gene: TRBJ2-3; CDR3 DNA: TGTGCCAGCAGCCCCGGGGGGGATACGCAGTATTTT; CDR3 protein: CASSPGGDTQYF
clone size: -; D gene: -; V gene: TRBV4-1; J gene: TRBJ2-7; CDR3 DNA: TGCGCCAGCAGCTTCCCCGGGTACGAGCAGTACTTC; CDR3 protein: CASSFPGYEQYF
clone size: few; D gene: TRBD1; V gene: TRBV18; J gene: TRBJ1-1; CDR3 DNA: TGTGCCAGCTCACAGGGGGCGAACACTGAAGCTTTCTTT; CDR3 protein: CASSQGANTEAFF